This TCR beta chain came from a study of shared clonotypes between healthy human individuals. Overall study: Aged between 18 and 49, the donors were a couple of women and three men.

General study points: The sampled material consisted only of blood, and tissue repertoires are likely to differ.

About this clone: As yet, its antigen is unknown.

Splitting of each subset's genomic DNA was done evenly across several immunoSEQ plates. In the study's own analysis: Filtering of immunoSEQ junctional sequences could not match full-length read filtering. Sequencing was performed with immunoSEQ multiplex PCR; in TCRdb, only in-frame clones are kept and a portion is missing. V, J and clone size derive from that table, while D and trimming were established from the DNA sequence. Of approximately 500,000 clones detected, over 75% appear once; the ten largest clones hold around 13%. The CDR3 has 14 residues. CDR1 is SGHRS, CDR2 YFSETQ, per germline. After removal of 5 bases from V and 5 bases from J, the junction contained 10 bases not matched to a gene.

The chain combines TRBV5-1 with TRBJ2-7; 7 positions agree with TRBD1. The source material was PBMCs. The sequence was collected from a woman between 40 and 50 years old in good health. Some clones in this sample may be carry-over from other donors' samples. The CDR3 DNA follows: TGCGCCAGCAGACGGACAGGTTTATCCGACGAGCAGTACTTC. Translating gives CASRRTGLSDEQYF.